A single sample is the source of the 26 T cell receptor beta chains below, sequenced in a study of identical twins. TCRdb ran MiXCR on the 5' RACE reads and lists one entry per CDR3 protein. The sample holds 420,000 or so distinct CDR3 sequences, roughly 20% seen once. Specimen: naive T cells sorted from blood. Every receptor here comes from a man aged 45 to 65 in good health.

The chain links TRBV5-6 to TRBJ1-1; 7 bases are shared with TRBD1. The J segment lost 8 bases and the V segment lost 4 bases, leaving 8 bases of the junction unmatched. Germline V gene data show CDR1 as SGHDT and CDR2 as YYEEEE. The CDR3 runs to 13 residues. The CDR3 protein is CASSLNDRAEAFF. The CDR3 nucleotides are TGTGCCAGCAGCCTGAATGACAGGGCCGAAGCTTTCTTT.

The chain is built from TRBV19 and TRBJ1-2, with a tentative D call TRBD1 (6 bases). Germline CDR1 is LNHDA and CDR2 is SQIVND (reference sequence). V dropped 5 bases and J dropped 7 bases, with 11 bases sitting between them. The CDR3 consists of 12 residues. The CDR3 reads CASSQGTGGYTF. The CDR3 DNA sequence: TGTGCCAGTAGTCAGGGGACTGGTGGCTACACCTTC.

J is TRBJ2-7 and V is TRBV9, with D unresolved. V dropped 4 bases and J dropped 0 bases, with 8 bases sitting between them. This CDR3 has 13 residues. Germline assignment: CDR1 SGDLS and CDR2 YYNGEE. The CDR3: CASSPKDSYEQYF. The DNA for the CDR3 is TGTGCCAGCAGCCCTAAAGACTCCTACGAGCAGTACTTC.

The chain links TRBV21-1 to TRBJ2-1; the table assigns TRBD1, which was not confirmed against the DNA. TRBV21-1 counts as a pseudogene. The CDR3 runs to 14 residues. The CDR3 reads CASSTLGGSNEQFF. The CDR3, as DNA: TGTGCCAGCAGCACCCTGGGGGGTTCCAATGAGCAGTTCTTC.

The table lists this clonotype with many counts. The chain combines TRBV14 with TRBJ2-1; D gene ambiguous. The germline CDR1 and CDR2 sequences are SGHDN and FVKESK. The V end lost 3 bases, the J end lost 0 bases, and 12 bases lay between the germline ends. The CDR3 extends over 16 amino acids. DNA for the CDR3: TGTGCCAGCAGCCAGATTGCGGTATTCTCCTACAATGAGCAGTTCTTC. Translating gives CASSQIAVFSYNEQFF.

The chain has TRBV7-9 and TRBJ2-3; maybe TRBD1 (6 bases). Germline V gene sequence: CDR1 SEHNR, CDR2 FQNEAQ (reference sequence). V lost 5 bases, J lost 1 base, and 13 bases lay in between. CDR3 size: 15 residues. CDR3 sequence reads: CASSLGAARTDTQYF. CDR3 nucleotides: TGTGCCAGCAGCCTGGGGGCGGCCCGCACAGATACGCAGTATTTT.

This clonotype was counted between two and nine times. This chain connects TRBV12-3 or TRBV12-4 to TRBJ2-1; 10 nucleotides line up with TRBD2. Trimming cost V 5 bases and J 3 bases; bases outside gene matches: 10. The CDR3 consists of 17 residues. The CDR3 DNA reads TGTGCCAGCAGTCTTTCATTAGCGGGGGGATTCTACAATGAGCAGTTCTTC. It is translated as CASSLSLAGGFYNEQFF.

This clonotype has only a few counts. CDR3 DNA: TGCAGCGTTGAAGACTGGCAGGGAGGTTCCGGGGAGCTGTTTTTT. Translation: CSVEDWQGGSGELFF. This rearrangement joins TRBV29-1 to TRBJ2-2; tentative D call: TRBD2 (6 bases). The CDR3 is 15 amino acids. Trimming took off 0 bases at V and 6 bases at J, with 14 bases between the two ends. CDR1 and CDR2 (germline): SQVTM, ANQGSEA.

The chain couples TRBV6-2 or TRBV6-3 to TRBJ2-1; D remains unclear. Deletions cut 6 bases from V and 6 bases from J, with 12 bases between. This CDR3 region has 13 residues. CDR1 is MNHEY, CDR2 SVGEGT, per germline. CDR3 residues: CASRRRRGNEQFF. The CDR3, as DNA: TGTGCCAGCAGAAGAAGGAGAGGCAATGAGCAGTTCTTC.

This clonotype has a count of ten or more. This chain uses TRBV4-1 with TRBJ1-3; 9 positions agree with TRBD1. This CDR3 has 14 residues. The V gene's germline CDR1 is MGHRA and CDR2 YSYEKL. The ends lost 4 bases at V and 8 bases at J; junction bases unmatched: 6. The CDR3 bases are TGCGCCAGCAGCCCGGGACAGGGTTTAGACACCATATATTTT. It specifies CASSPGQGLDTIYF.

The chain recombines TRBV5-1 with TRBJ2-1, with 8 bases fitting TRBD1. The ends lost 2 bases at V and 9 bases at J; junction bases unmatched: 13. Germline V CDR1 and CDR2: SGHRS, YFSETQ. This CDR3 is built from 16 residues. The CDR3 DNA follows: TGCGCCAGCAGCTTAATATGGGCAGGGGGCTCGGTTGAGCAGTTCTTC. It specifies CASSLIWAGGSVEQFF.

This chain links TRBV5-1 with TRBJ2-2; D may be TRBD2 (5 bases). The CDR3 spans 15 residues. The V end lost 3 bases, the J end lost 6 bases, and 15 bases lay between the germline ends. The germline gives CDR1 SGHRS, CDR2 YFSETQ. The CDR3 coding sequence is TGCGCCAGCAGCTCGGAGCGGCCCCACTCCGGGGAGCTGTTTTTT. Encoded protein: CASSSERPHSGELFF.

In nucleotides, the CDR3 is TGTGCCAGCAGTGAATTCCCAAGCAATCAGCCCCAGCATTTT. Protein sequence: CASSEFPSNQPQHF. V gene TRBV25-1 combines with J gene TRBJ1-5; D remains unclear. The length of the CDR3 is 14 residues. V lost 1 base and J 1 base, leaving 5 bases between the germline ends. Per germline, CDR1 MGHDK and CDR2 SYGVNS.

This clonotype was counted at least ten times. The genes are TRBV5-1 and TRBJ2-7, with a weak D call TRBD1 (6 bases). With 3 bases removed from V and 2 bases from J, the gap between germline ends came to 12 bases. The germline CDR1 and CDR2 sequences are SGHRS and YFSETQ. The CDR3 covers 14 residues. CDR3 in amino acids: CASSSDSRPYEQYF. In nucleotides, the CDR3 is TGCGCCAGCAGCTCGGACAGCCGTCCCTACGAGCAGTACTTC.

As to this clonotype: Being one base from a much bigger clone, this may be a read error. The chain uses TRBV12-3 or TRBV12-4 and TRBJ2-7; TRBD2 agrees at 8 bases. The end of the DNA fits TRBJ2-1 better, so the J call may be wrong. This CDR3 is built from 12 residues. CDR3 residues: CASSGGVYEQFF. The CDR3 DNA reads as TGTGCCAGTTCCGGGGGGGTCTACGAGCAGTTCTTC.

The V and J genes are TRBV20-1 and TRBJ2-7; perhaps D is TRBD1 or TRBD2 (5 bases each). V lost 1 base to trimming and J lost 3 bases, with 16 bases between them. CDR3 length: 15 residues. Germline V gene sequence: CDR1 DFQATT, CDR2 SNEGSKA (reference sequence). The CDR3 nucleotides are TGCAGTGCTAGAGGGGGCTCGAGCGGTTACTACGAGCAGTACTTC. It yields the protein CSARGGSSGYYEQYF.

This chain uses TRBV12-3 or TRBV12-4 with TRBJ1-5, with TRBD1 matching over 7 bases. The CDR3 contains 15 residues. V gave up 3 bases and J gave up 2 bases; unmatched junction bases: 4. CDR3 nucleotide sequence: TGTGCCAGCAGTTTGACAGGGTGGGGCAATCAGCCCCAGCATTTT. It specifies CASSLTGWGNQPQHF.

This clonotype was counted a few times. This chain uses TRBV20-1 with TRBJ1-6, with D unresolved. V dropped 6 bases and J dropped 14 bases, with 20 bases sitting between them. The CDR3 is 13 amino acids. The V gene's germline CDR1 is DFQATT and CDR2 SNEGSKA (reference sequence). CDR3 nucleotide sequence: TGCAGTGCCCTAGGAGGGTTTGATCCAGCCCTCCACTTT. Protein: CSALGGFDPALHF.

This clonotype was seen repeatedly, ten times or more. A read error may explain this, as a much larger clone is one base away. The chain combines TRBV12-3 or TRBV12-4 with TRBJ2-7; no firm D call. The germline V and J ends were trimmed by 4 bases and 2 bases, with 3 bases remaining between them. This CDR3 region has 11 residues. DNA of the CDR3: TGTGCCAGCAGTTCCCCCTACGAGCAGTACTTC. It is translated as CASSSPYEQYF.

This sequence joins TRBV2 and TRBJ2-2; 7 positions match TRBD1. The CDR3 runs to 17 residues. The germline gives CDR1 SNHLY, CDR2 FYNNEI. Germline trimming cut 7 bases from V and 8 bases from J; bases unmatched to any gene: 19. As DNA, the CDR3 is TGTGCCAGCATCGACATTGGGGGACAGCCGCCAGGAGGGGAGCTGTTTTTT. Its translation is CASIDIGGQPPGGELFF.

The chain has TRBV9 and TRBJ2-7, with TRBD2 matching over 7 bases. Germline V lookup: CDR1 SGDLS, CDR2 YYNGEE. This CDR3 has 15 amino acids. V dropped 0 bases and J dropped 0; count of bases not matched to a gene: 3. CDR3 residues: CASSVGERGSYEQYF. The CDR3 region has the DNA TGTGCCAGCAGCGTAGGGGAGCGGGGCTCCTACGAGCAGTACTTC.

The sample holds many counts of this clonotype. The chain couples TRBV5-1 to TRBJ1-6; possible D gene TRBD1, 6 bases. Deletions cut 3 bases from V and 10 bases from J, with 14 bases between. Germline CDR1 SGHRS, CDR2 YFSETQ. The CDR3 covers 14 residues. CDR3: CASSSTGRGSPLHF. The CDR3 DNA sequence: TGCGCCAGCAGCTCTACAGGGAGAGGATCACCCCTCCACTTT.

This clonotype turned up a few times. The chain has TRBV25-1 and TRBJ2-7; 8 nucleotides line up with TRBD1. Germline assignment: CDR1 MGHDK and CDR2 SYGVNS. V gave up 7 bases and J gave up 6 bases; unmatched junction bases: 8. The CDR3 is 13 amino acids. The CDR3 is CASNSDRDGEQYF. The CDR3 DNA is TGTGCCAGCAATTCGGACAGGGACGGCGAGCAGTACTTC.

In this sample, this clonotype turned up a few times. This sequence joins TRBV5-1 and TRBJ2-2; the D is unclear. CDR1 SGHRS and CDR2 YFSETQ come from the germline V gene. The CDR3 is 14 amino acids. With 0 bases removed from V and 7 bases from J, the gap between germline ends came to 10 bases. CDR3 in amino acids: CASSLESSSGELFF. The DNA for the CDR3 is TGCGCCAGCAGCTTGGAAAGTTCCAGCGGGGAGCTGTTTTTT.

The sample holds a few counts of this clonotype. The V gene is TRBV7-2, the J gene TRBJ2-4; D is tentatively TRBD1 or TRBD2 (5 bases each). With 0 bases removed from V and 8 bases from J, the gap between germline ends came to 14 bases. The CDR3 consists of 15 residues. The germline V gene has CDR1 SGHTA and CDR2 FQGNSA. The CDR3 nucleotides read TGTGCCAGCAGCTTAGCGGCAGGGAGCGGTGACATTCAGTACTTC. It yields the protein CASSLAAGSGDIQYF.

This clonotype was recorded many times. The gene calls are TRBV20-1 and TRBJ2-3; 9 positions agree with TRBD2. The germline V gene has CDR1 DFQATT and CDR2 SNEGSKA (reference sequence). J lost 0 bases, V lost 5 bases, and 6 bases had no gene match. The CDR3 has 15 residues. Written as DNA, the CDR3 is TGCAGTGCTCCACGAGCGGGAGGAAGCACAGATACGCAGTATTTT. This translates into CSAPRAGGSTDTQYF.